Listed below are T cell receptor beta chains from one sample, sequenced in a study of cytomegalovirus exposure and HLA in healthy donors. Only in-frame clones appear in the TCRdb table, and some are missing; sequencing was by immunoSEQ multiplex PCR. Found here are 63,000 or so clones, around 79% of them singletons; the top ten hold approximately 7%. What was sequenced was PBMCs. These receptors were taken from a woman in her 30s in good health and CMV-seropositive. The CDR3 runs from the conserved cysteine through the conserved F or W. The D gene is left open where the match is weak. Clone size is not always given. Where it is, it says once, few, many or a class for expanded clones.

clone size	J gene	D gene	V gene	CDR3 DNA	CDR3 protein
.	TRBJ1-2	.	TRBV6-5	TGTGCCAGCAGTTACTCCACAGGGAACTATGGCTACACCTTC	CASSYSTGNYGYTF
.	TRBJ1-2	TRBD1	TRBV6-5	TGTGCCAGCAGTTACTCGAAACAGGGGGCGATCTATGGCTACACCTTC	CASSYSKQGAIYGYTF
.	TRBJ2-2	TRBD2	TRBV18	TGTGCCAGCTCTACGAGGGCTAGCGGGGCCACCGGGGAGCTGTTTTTT	CASSTRASGATGELFF
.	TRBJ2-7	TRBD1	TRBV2	TGTGCCAGCAGTGTCGGGACAGCCTACGAGCAGTACTTC	CASSVGTAYEQYF
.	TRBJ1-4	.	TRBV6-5	TGTGCCAGCAGACAGACTAGCCCTAATGAAAAACTGTTTTTT	CASRQTSPNEKLFF
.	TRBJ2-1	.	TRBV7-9	TGTGCCAGCGGAGTATCCCCCCACAATGAGCAGTTCTTC	CASGVSPHNEQFF
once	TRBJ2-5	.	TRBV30	TGTGCCTGGAGGAGTTGGCAGGGAACTGAGACCCAGTACTTC	CAWRSWQGTETQYF
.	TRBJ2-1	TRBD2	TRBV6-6	TGTGCCAGCAGCCTCGAGGGACTAGCGTCTTCCAATGAGCAGTTCTTC	CASSLEGLASSNEQFF
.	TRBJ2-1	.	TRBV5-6	TGTGCCAGCAGCTTGGTGGGCCCCAACCGGGGTGAGCAGTTCTTC	CASSLVGPNRGEQFF
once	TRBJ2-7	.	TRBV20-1	TGCAGTGCTAGTCGCGGGTACGAGCAGTACTTC	CSASRGYEQYF
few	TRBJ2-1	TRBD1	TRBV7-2	TGTGCCAGCAGCTTAGTTAGTGGGACAGGGGGTGGTGAGCAGTTCTTC	CASSLVSGTGGGEQFF
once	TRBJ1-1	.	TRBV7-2	TGTGCCAGCAGCTTTGAGGGGACTAACACTGAAGCTTTCTTT	CASSFEGTNTEAFF
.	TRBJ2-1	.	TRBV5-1	TGCGCCATCAGCCCCGGAATAGCGGCATACAATGAGCAGTTCTTC	CAISPGIAAYNEQFF
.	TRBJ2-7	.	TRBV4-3	TGCGCCAGCAGCCAAGATATTTTTCGTCAGCAGTACTTC	CASSQDIFRQQYF
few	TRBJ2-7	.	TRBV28	TGTGCCAGCTTGACCCCGGGACACCCAACCTACGAGCAGTACTTC	CASLTPGHPTYEQYF
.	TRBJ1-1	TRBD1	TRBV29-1	TGCAGCGGGCAAATTCAGGGGGGAAGCACTGAAGCTTTCTTT	CSGQIQGGSTEAFF
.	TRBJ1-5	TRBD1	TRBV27	TGTGCCAGCAGTTTATTGGGCAGGGGGCACCAGCCCCAGCATTTT	CASSLLGRGHQPQHF
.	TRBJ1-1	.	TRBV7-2	TGTGCCAGCAGCTTCCGGACAGTCAACACTGAAGCTTTCTTT	CASSFRTVNTEAFF
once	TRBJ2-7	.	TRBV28	TGTGCCAGCAGTTTAGCAGGGGCCCCCTACGAGCAGTACTTC	CASSLAGAPYEQYF
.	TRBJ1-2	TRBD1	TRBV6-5	TGTGCCAGCAGCGGGACAGGGGGTATCTATGGCTACACCTTC	CASSGTGGIYGYTF
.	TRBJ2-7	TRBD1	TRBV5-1	TGCGCCAGCAGCTTGGGGACAGGGTATTACGAGCAGTACTTC	CASSLGTGYYEQYF
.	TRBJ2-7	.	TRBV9	TGTGCCAGCAGCGTAGGCTTCGGGGGTTCCTACGAGCAGTACTTC	CASSVGFGGSYEQYF
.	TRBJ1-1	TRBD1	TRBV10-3	TGTGCCATCACCCCCGGACAGGGAAGAGACACTGAAGCTTTCTTT	CAITPGQGRDTEAFF
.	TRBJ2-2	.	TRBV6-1	TGTGCCAGCAGTGAGATCGGGACTGCCGGGGAGCTGTTTTTT	CASSEIGTAGELFF
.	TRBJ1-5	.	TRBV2	TGTGCCAGCAGTGCCAGGGCTGTGGAGCCCCAGCATTTT	CASSARAVEPQHF
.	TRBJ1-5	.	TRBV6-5	TGTGCCAGCAGTTACTCCCCAGGGCGTGATCAGCCCCAGCATTTT	CASSYSPGRDQPQHF
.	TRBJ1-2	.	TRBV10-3	TGTGCCATCAGTGACACCGGGTATGGCTACACCTTC	CAISDTGYGYTF
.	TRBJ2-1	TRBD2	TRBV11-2	TGTGCCAGCAGCTTAGCAGCGGGGCCCAGATTCAATGAGCAGTTCTTC	CASSLAAGPRFNEQFF
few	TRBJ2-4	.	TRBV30	TGTGCCTGGAGTGTATCGCCGGGATTTAGCTACTTC	CAWSVSPGFSYF
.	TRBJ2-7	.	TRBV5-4	TGTGCCAGCAGCTCCCGACAGTCCTACGAGCAGTACTTC	CASSSRQSYEQYF
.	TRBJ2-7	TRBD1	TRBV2	TGTGCCAGCAGCTATGCAGGGGGCGCATACGAGCAGTACTTC	CASSYAGGAYEQYF
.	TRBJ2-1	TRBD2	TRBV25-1	TGTGCCAGCAGTGACTGGACTAGCGGGGCAGATGAGCAGTTCTTC	CASSDWTSGADEQFF
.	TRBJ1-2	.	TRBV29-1	TGCAGCGTGGCCCAACCTCCGTCCTATGGCTACACCTTC	CSVAQPPSYGYTF
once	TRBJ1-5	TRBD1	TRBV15	TGTGCCACCAGAGAGGACAGGGGGAATCAGCCCCAGCATTTT	CATREDRGNQPQHF
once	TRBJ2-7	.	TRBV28	TGTGCCAGCAGTTCCCAAAGACAAAAAACCTACGAGCAGTACTTC	CASSSQRQKTYEQYF
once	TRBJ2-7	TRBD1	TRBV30	TGTGCCTGGACCCCTGGGGACAGGGGAGGCGAGCAGTACTTC	CAWTPGDRGGEQYF
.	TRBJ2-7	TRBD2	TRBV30	TGTGCCTGGAGTGAGCTAGCGGGAAGCTCCTACGAGCAGTACTTC	CAWSELAGSSYEQYF
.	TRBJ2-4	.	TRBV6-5	TGTGCCAGCAGGCCGACTTGGAGAGACATTCAGTACTTC	CASRPTWRDIQYF
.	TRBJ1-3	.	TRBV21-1	TGTGCCAGCAGCAAGGTTGACAGCCCGAAAGCGTCTGGAAACACCATATATTTT	CASSKVDSPKASGNTIYF
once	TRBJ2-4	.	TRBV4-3	TGCGCCAGCAGCCAAGGTGAGATTGCCAAAAACATTCAGTACTTC	CASSQGEIAKNIQYF
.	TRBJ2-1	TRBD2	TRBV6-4	TGTGCCAGCAGGGTCCTAGCGGGAGGATCCTACAATGAGCAGTTCTTC	CASRVLAGGSYNEQFF